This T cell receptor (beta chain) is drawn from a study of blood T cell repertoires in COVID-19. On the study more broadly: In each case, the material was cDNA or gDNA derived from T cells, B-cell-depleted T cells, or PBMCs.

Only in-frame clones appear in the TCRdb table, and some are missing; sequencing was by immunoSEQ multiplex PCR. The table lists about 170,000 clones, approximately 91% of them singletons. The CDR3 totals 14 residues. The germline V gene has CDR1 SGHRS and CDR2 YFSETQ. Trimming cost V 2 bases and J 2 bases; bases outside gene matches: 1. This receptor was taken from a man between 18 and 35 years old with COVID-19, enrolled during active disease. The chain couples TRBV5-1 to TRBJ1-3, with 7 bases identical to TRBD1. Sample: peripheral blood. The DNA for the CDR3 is TGCGCCAGCAGCTTTGGGACAGCTGGAAACACCATATATTTT. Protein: CASSFGTAGNTIYF.